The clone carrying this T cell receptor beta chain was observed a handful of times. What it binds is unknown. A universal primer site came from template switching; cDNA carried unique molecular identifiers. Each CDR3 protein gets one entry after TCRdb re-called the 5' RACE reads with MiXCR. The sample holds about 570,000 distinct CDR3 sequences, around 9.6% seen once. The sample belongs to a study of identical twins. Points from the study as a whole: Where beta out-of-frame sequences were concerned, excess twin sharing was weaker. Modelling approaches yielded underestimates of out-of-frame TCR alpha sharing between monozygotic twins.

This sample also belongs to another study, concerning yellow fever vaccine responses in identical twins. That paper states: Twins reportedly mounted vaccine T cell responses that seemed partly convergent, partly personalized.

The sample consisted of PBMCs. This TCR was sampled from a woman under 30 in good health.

The CDR3 region has the DNA TGTGCCAGCTCACAAGGACTAGCGGGAGTGACCTACGAGCAGTACTTC. Protein: CASSQGLAGVTYEQYF. V and J are TRBV18 and TRBJ2-7; 13 bases match TRBD2. This CDR3 region has 16 residues. With 4 bases clipped from V and 2 bases from J, the junction kept 5 bases outside the gene matches. Germline V lookup: CDR1 KGHSH, CDR2 LQKENI.